The rows below give T cell receptor beta chains drawn from one sample of a study of blood T cell repertoires in COVID-19. Profiling relied on immunoSEQ multiplex PCR, and the TCRdb table lists in-frame clones only, not all of them. The table records under 450,000 clones, less than 90% of them present only once. Sequenced input: PBMCs or T cells enriched from blood (not recorded which). These receptors originate from a woman aged 50 to 60 who had recovered from COVID-19. Both conserved end residues are part of each CDR3. The D gene is left open where the match is weak. Size tells how often a clone was seen (once, few, many) or the class of an expanded clone, and some rows leave it out.

CDR3 DNA: TGTGCCAGCAGCTTATCGTTACAGGTTAATTCACCCCTCCACTTT
CDR3 protein: CASSLSLQVNSPLHF
V gene: TRBV11-2
clone size: NA
J gene: TRBJ1-6
D gene: NA

CDR3 DNA: TGTGCCAGCAGCTTGGGACAGGGGGTGGCTAATGAAAAACTGTTTTTT
CDR3 protein: CASSLGQGVANEKLFF
V gene: TRBV5-5
clone size: NA
J gene: TRBJ1-4
D gene: TRBD1

CDR3 DNA: TGTGCCAGCAGCGTTAGCGGGGGGGAGTGGGAGACCCAGTACTTC
CDR3 protein: CASSVSGGEWETQYF
V gene: TRBV9
clone size: NA
J gene: TRBJ2-5
D gene: TRBD2

CDR3 DNA: TGTGCCAGCAGCCCGACTAGCGGGGGACCCTACAATGAGCAGTTCTTC
CDR3 protein: CASSPTSGGPYNEQFF
V gene: TRBV7-9
clone size: NA
J gene: TRBJ2-1
D gene: TRBD2

CDR3 DNA: TGCGCCAGCAGCCTGAACCAGGGGGCGGTTGAAAAACTGTTTTTT
CDR3 protein: CASSLNQGAVEKLFF
V gene: TRBV5-1
clone size: NA
J gene: TRBJ1-4
D gene: TRBD1

CDR3 DNA: TGTGCCAGCAGTTACGGGACAGGGCATCGCGGCACTGAAGCTTTCTTT
CDR3 protein: CASSYGTGHRGTEAFF
V gene: TRBV6-2/TRBV6-3
clone size: NA
J gene: TRBJ1-1
D gene: TRBD1

CDR3 DNA: TGTGCCAGTAGCACTCGAGGGCAAGGGTCTGAAGCTTTCTTT
CDR3 protein: CASSTRGQGSEAFF
V gene: TRBV19
clone size: NA
J gene: TRBJ1-1
D gene: NA

CDR3 DNA: TGTGCCATCAGTGGCTCCCTGGAGGGGGCGAGTGAAAAACTGTTTTTT
CDR3 protein: CAISGSLEGASEKLFF
V gene: TRBV10-3
clone size: few
J gene: TRBJ1-4
D gene: TRBD1

CDR3 DNA: TGCGCCAGCAGCTTGGAGGCGGGGCGCACCGGGGAGCTGTTTTTT
CDR3 protein: CASSLEAGRTGELFF
V gene: TRBV5-1
clone size: NA
J gene: TRBJ2-2
D gene: NA

CDR3 DNA: TGTGCCAGCCGGGGGGTCGGGTACCAGCCCCAGCATTTT
CDR3 protein: CASRGVGYQPQHF
V gene: TRBV6-6
clone size: once
J gene: TRBJ1-5
D gene: NA

CDR3 DNA: TGTGCCAGCAGCAGTCAGGGGGCGAGTGGCTACACCTTC
CDR3 protein: CASSSQGASGYTF
V gene: TRBV2
clone size: NA
J gene: TRBJ1-2
D gene: TRBD1

CDR3 DNA: TGTGCCAGCGACGGACAGGGGGCCACCCTGAACACTGAAGCTTTCTTT
CDR3 protein: CASDGQGATLNTEAFF
V gene: TRBV28
clone size: once
J gene: TRBJ1-1
D gene: TRBD1

CDR3 DNA: TGTGCCTGGAGTGCGGGGTCAACTGAAGCTTTCTTT
CDR3 protein: CAWSAGSTEAFF
V gene: TRBV30
clone size: NA
J gene: TRBJ1-1
D gene: NA

CDR3 DNA: TGTGCCTGGACTCTACGGGGGGGAGGCACAGATACGCAGTATTTT
CDR3 protein: CAWTLRGGGTDTQYF
V gene: TRBV30
clone size: NA
J gene: TRBJ2-3
D gene: TRBD2

CDR3 DNA: TGTGCCAGCAGCTTGGTTCCAGGGCCCACACCCAACACTGAAGCTTTCTTT
CDR3 protein: CASSLVPGPTPNTEAFF
V gene: TRBV5-4
clone size: NA
J gene: TRBJ1-1
D gene: NA

CDR3 DNA: TGTGCCAGCAGCCTCGGACTAGCGGGATACAATGAGCAGTTCTTC
CDR3 protein: CASSLGLAGYNEQFF
V gene: TRBV3-1/TRBV3-2
clone size: NA
J gene: TRBJ2-1
D gene: TRBD2

CDR3 DNA: TGTGCCAGCAGCTTAGCTCAAAGCTTGGTCAAAAACATTCAGTACTTC
CDR3 protein: CASSLAQSLVKNIQYF
V gene: TRBV7-2
clone size: NA
J gene: TRBJ2-4
D gene: NA

CDR3 DNA: TGTGCCATCAGTGAGGTCCCGTCGGACTATGGCTACACCTTC
CDR3 protein: CAISEVPSDYGYTF
V gene: TRBV10-3
clone size: NA
J gene: TRBJ1-2
D gene: NA

CDR3 DNA: TGTGCCAGCACCGGGACAGGGGAGGCCAATTCACCCCTCCACTTT
CDR3 protein: CASTGTGEANSPLHF
V gene: TRBV2
clone size: NA
J gene: TRBJ1-6
D gene: TRBD1

CDR3 DNA: TGTGCCAGTATGCGATCTCCTAGCACAGATACGCAGTATTTT
CDR3 protein: CASMRSPSTDTQYF
V gene: TRBV19
clone size: NA
J gene: TRBJ2-3
D gene: NA

CDR3 DNA: TGTGCCAGCAGCTCCCTCCCCCGCACAGATACGCAGTATTTT
CDR3 protein: CASSSLPRTDTQYF
V gene: TRBV5-6
clone size: few
J gene: TRBJ2-3
D gene: NA

CDR3 DNA: TGTGCCAGCAGCCCGGACAGGGGGCGGCTGTTTTTT
CDR3 protein: CASSPDRGRLFF
V gene: TRBV6-5
clone size: once
J gene: TRBJ1-4
D gene: TRBD1

CDR3 DNA: TGTGCCAGCAGTGGAGGGGGGACAGCTAACTATGGCTACACCTTC
CDR3 protein: CASSGGGTANYGYTF
V gene: TRBV2
clone size: few
J gene: TRBJ1-2
D gene: TRBD1

CDR3 DNA: TGTGCCTGGAGCCGGGACAGGGTCGAAAAACTGTTTTTT
CDR3 protein: CAWSRDRVEKLFF
V gene: TRBV30
clone size: NA
J gene: TRBJ1-4
D gene: TRBD1

CDR3 DNA: TGTGCCAGCAGCTTATACGGGACAGATACGCAGTATTTT
CDR3 protein: CASSLYGTDTQYF
V gene: TRBV7-2
clone size: NA
J gene: TRBJ2-3
D gene: NA

CDR3 DNA: TGTGCCAGCAGCTTTGACAGGGGTCAGCCCCAGCATTTT
CDR3 protein: CASSFDRGQPQHF
V gene: TRBV11-2
clone size: few
J gene: TRBJ1-5
D gene: TRBD1

CDR3 DNA: TGCGCCAGCAGCTTGTTGGGACTGCCTAATGAAAAACTGTTTTTT
CDR3 protein: CASSLLGLPNEKLFF
V gene: TRBV5-1
clone size: NA
J gene: TRBJ1-4
D gene: NA

CDR3 DNA: TGTGCCAGCTCACCAAATTCCGCCGGTAAAGAGACCCAGTACTTC
CDR3 protein: CASSPNSAGKETQYF
V gene: TRBV18
clone size: NA
J gene: TRBJ2-5
D gene: NA

CDR3 DNA: TGTGCCAGCAGCTCAACCGGGATTAAGGGAGATACGCAGTATTTT
CDR3 protein: CASSSTGIKGDTQYF
V gene: TRBV7-2
clone size: NA
J gene: TRBJ2-3
D gene: NA

CDR3 DNA: TGCGCCAGCAGCTTGCAGGGGCTGGCAACTAATGAAAAACTGTTTTTT
CDR3 protein: CASSLQGLATNEKLFF
V gene: TRBV5-1
clone size: NA
J gene: TRBJ1-4
D gene: NA

CDR3 DNA: TGTGCCAGCAGTTACAACAGGGGTGGCAATGGCTACACCTTC
CDR3 protein: CASSYNRGGNGYTF
V gene: TRBV6-2/TRBV6-3
clone size: NA
J gene: TRBJ1-2
D gene: TRBD1

CDR3 DNA: TGCGCCAGCAGAACAGCTAACTATGGCTACACCTTC
CDR3 protein: CASRTANYGYTF
V gene: TRBV5-1
clone size: NA
J gene: TRBJ1-2
D gene: NA

CDR3 DNA: TGTGCCAGCAGCTTGCGGGTGGGCTCTGGGGCCAACGTCCTGACTTTC
CDR3 protein: CASSLRVGSGANVLTF
V gene: TRBV5-6
clone size: NA
J gene: TRBJ2-6
D gene: NA

CDR3 DNA: TGTGCCAGCAGGCCCAGGGGGTCGAAAGGCTACACCTTC
CDR3 protein: CASRPRGSKGYTF
V gene: TRBV6-5
clone size: NA
J gene: TRBJ1-2
D gene: TRBD1

CDR3 DNA: TGTGCCAGCAGCCAAGAAGGACTAGCGGGTTCCACTGGGGCCAACGTCCTGACTTTC
CDR3 protein: CASSQEGLAGSTGANVLTF
V gene: TRBV3-1/TRBV3-2
clone size: NA
J gene: TRBJ2-6
D gene: TRBD2

CDR3 DNA: TGCGCCAGCAGCCCAGGACAGGGTAATCAGCCCCAGCATTTT
CDR3 protein: CASSPGQGNQPQHF
V gene: TRBV5-1
clone size: NA
J gene: TRBJ1-5
D gene: TRBD1

CDR3 DNA: TGCGCCAGCAGCCAAGATGTGGCGGCCGTAGCCCAGCATTTT
CDR3 protein: CASSQDVAAVAQHF
V gene: TRBV4-3
clone size: few
J gene: TRBJ1-5
D gene: NA

CDR3 DNA: TGTGCCAGTCCTCCGGGCGCGGGAGAGCAGTACTTC
CDR3 protein: CASPPGAGEQYF
V gene: TRBV19
clone size: NA
J gene: TRBJ2-7
D gene: NA

CDR3 DNA: TGTGCCAGCAGTTCCCTCTTTATGGCGGGAGGGAGTGAGCAGTTCTTC
CDR3 protein: CASSSLFMAGGSEQFF
V gene: TRBV6-2/TRBV6-3
clone size: NA
J gene: TRBJ2-1
D gene: TRBD2

CDR3 DNA: TGTGCCATTACGGGACAGGGCTTATACAATGAGCAGTTCTTC
CDR3 protein: CAITGQGLYNEQFF
V gene: TRBV10-3
clone size: NA
J gene: TRBJ2-1
D gene: TRBD1

CDR3 DNA: TGTGCCAGCTCACAGGGGAGGCCGGACAACCTGGGAGGCTACACCTTC
CDR3 protein: CASSQGRPDNLGGYTF
V gene: TRBV18
clone size: NA
J gene: TRBJ1-2
D gene: NA

CDR3 DNA: TGTGCCAGCAGTGAATATTTATCGATCGGGGGCTATGGCTACACCTTC
CDR3 protein: CASSEYLSIGGYGYTF
V gene: TRBV25-1
clone size: NA
J gene: TRBJ1-2
D gene: NA

CDR3 DNA: TGTGCCAGCAGCTTGTCTGCACTTAGTAATTCACCCCTCCACTTT
CDR3 protein: CASSLSALSNSPLHF
V gene: TRBV7-6
clone size: NA
J gene: TRBJ1-6
D gene: NA

CDR3 DNA: TGCGCCAGTACGATCGGGGGGATCGAGGAGACCCAGTACTTC
CDR3 protein: CASTIGGIEETQYF
V gene: TRBV5-1
clone size: NA
J gene: TRBJ2-5
D gene: TRBD2

CDR3 DNA: TGTGCCAGCAGTTTTGGGACAGGTCGCGAGCAGTTCTTC
CDR3 protein: CASSFGTGREQFF
V gene: TRBV12-3/TRBV12-4
clone size: many
J gene: TRBJ2-1
D gene: TRBD1

CDR3 DNA: TGTGCCATCAGTACCGGGACTAGCGGGGGCAAGGATGAGCAGTTCTTC
CDR3 protein: CAISTGTSGGKDEQFF
V gene: TRBV10-3
clone size: NA
J gene: TRBJ2-1
D gene: TRBD2

CDR3 DNA: TGTGCCAGCAGCTTGGACAGGGCATCCGATACGCAGTATTTT
CDR3 protein: CASSLDRASDTQYF
V gene: TRBV5-8
clone size: NA
J gene: TRBJ2-3
D gene: NA